This T cell receptor beta chain was sequenced during a study of T cell changes during pregnancy in multiple sclerosis. Profiling relied on immunoSEQ multiplex PCR, and the TCRdb table lists in-frame clones only, not all of them. The table records roughly 90,000 clones, 90% to 95% of them present only once. The CDR3 loop spans 16 amino acids. Germline CDR1 reads SGHTA; CDR2 reads FQGNSA. Trimming removed 1 base from V and 2 bases from J, with 12 bases in between. This chain joins TRBV7-2 and TRBJ2-1; the D gene is possibly TRBD1 (5 bases). Sequencing used peripheral blood, obtained in the first trimester of pregnancy. This TCR derives from a female donor with multiple sclerosis, enrolled in a pregnancy study. The CDR3 protein is CASSLDGRGTYNEQFF. The CDR3 DNA sequence: TGTGCCAGCAGCTTAGACGGTAGGGGTACCTACAATGAGCAGTTCTTC.